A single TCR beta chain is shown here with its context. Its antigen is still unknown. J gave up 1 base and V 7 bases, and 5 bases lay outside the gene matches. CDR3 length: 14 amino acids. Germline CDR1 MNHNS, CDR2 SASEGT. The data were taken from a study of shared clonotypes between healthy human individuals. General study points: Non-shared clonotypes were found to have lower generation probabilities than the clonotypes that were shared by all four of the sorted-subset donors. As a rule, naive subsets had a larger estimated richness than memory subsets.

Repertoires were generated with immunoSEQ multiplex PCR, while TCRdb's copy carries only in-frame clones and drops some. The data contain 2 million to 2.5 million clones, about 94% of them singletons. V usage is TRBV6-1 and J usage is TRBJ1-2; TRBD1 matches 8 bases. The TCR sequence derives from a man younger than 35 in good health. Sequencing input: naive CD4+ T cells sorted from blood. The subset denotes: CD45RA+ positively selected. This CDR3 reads CASTPGQDNYGYTF. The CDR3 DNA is TGTGCCAGCACCCCGGGACAGGATAACTATGGCTACACCTTC.